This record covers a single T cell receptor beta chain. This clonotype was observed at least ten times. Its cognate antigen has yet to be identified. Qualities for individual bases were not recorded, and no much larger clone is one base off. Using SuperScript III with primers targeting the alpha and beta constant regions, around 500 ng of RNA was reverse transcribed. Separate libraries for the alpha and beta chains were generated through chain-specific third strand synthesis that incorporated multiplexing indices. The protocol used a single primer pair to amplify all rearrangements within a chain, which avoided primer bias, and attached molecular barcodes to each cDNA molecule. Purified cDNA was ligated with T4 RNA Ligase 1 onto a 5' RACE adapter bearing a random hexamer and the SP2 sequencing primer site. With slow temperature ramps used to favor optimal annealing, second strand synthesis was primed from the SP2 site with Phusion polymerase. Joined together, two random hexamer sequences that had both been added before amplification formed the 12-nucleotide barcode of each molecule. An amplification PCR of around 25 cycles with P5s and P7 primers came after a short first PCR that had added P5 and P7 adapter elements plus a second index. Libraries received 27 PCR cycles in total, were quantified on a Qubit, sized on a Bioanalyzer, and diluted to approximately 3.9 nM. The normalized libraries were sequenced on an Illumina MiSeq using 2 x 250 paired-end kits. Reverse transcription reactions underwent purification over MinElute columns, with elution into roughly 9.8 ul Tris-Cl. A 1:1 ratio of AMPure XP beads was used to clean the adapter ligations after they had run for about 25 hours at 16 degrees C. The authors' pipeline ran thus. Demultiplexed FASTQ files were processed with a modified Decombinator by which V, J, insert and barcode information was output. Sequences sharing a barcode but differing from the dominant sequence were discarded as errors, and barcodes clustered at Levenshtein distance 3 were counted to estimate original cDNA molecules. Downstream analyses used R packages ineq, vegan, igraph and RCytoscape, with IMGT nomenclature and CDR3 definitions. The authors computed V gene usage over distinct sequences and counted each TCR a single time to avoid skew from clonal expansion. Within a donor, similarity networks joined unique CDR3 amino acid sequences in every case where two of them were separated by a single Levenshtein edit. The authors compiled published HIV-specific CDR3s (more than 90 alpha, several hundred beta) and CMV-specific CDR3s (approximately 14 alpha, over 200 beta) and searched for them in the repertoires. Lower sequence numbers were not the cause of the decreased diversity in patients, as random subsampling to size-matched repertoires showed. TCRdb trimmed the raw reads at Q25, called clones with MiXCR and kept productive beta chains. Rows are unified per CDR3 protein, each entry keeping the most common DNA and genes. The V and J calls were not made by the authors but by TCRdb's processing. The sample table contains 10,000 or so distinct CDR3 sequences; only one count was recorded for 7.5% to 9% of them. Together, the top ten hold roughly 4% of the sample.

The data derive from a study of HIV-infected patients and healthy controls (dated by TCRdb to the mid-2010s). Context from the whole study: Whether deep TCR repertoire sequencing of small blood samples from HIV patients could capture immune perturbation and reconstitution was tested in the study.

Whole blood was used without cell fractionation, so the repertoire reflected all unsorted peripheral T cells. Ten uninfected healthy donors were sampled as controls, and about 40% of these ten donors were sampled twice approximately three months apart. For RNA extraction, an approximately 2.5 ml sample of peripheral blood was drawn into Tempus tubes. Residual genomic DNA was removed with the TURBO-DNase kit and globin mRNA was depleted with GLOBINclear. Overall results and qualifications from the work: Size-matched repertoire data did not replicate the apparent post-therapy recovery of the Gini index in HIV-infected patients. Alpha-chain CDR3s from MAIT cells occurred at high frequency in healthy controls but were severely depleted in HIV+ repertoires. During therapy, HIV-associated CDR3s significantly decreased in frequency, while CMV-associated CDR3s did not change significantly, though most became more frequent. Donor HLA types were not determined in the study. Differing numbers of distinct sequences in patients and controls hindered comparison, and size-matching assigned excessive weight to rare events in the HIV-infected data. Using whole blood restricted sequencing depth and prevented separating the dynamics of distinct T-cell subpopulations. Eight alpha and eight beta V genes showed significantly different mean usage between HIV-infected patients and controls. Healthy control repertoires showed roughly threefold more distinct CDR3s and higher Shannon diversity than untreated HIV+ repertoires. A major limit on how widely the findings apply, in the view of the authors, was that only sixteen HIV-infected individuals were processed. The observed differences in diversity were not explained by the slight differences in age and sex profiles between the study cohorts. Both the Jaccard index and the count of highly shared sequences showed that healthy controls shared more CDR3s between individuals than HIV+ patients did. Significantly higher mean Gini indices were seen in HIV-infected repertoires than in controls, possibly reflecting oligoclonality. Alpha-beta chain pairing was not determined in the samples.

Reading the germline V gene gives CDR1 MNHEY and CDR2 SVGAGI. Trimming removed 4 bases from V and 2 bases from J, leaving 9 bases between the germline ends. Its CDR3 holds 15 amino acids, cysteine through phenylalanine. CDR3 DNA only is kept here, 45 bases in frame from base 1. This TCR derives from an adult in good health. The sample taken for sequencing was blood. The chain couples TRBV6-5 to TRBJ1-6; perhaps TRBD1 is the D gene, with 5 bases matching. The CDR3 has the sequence CASSLETAYNSPLHF. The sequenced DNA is TGTGCCAGCAGTTTGGAGACAGCCTATAATTCACCCCTCCACTTT.